This T cell receptor (beta chain) was sequenced for a study of Tregs in tolerant kidney transplant recipients. As regards this clone: The antigen is not known.

Broader study findings: Biological reproducibility was not directly addressed, but technical replication error appeared minimal. Findings come from small patient numbers and require larger validation.

The table came from immunoSEQ multiplex PCR; TCRdb's copy has only in-frame clones and leaves some out. The repertoire has some 250,000 clones, approximately 84% of them found once; the top ten carry around 0.64%. Trimming pared 6 bases from V and 3 bases from J, leaving 9 bases between. The germline CDR1 and CDR2 sequences are MNHNS and SASEGT. This CDR3 has 13 amino acids. Thawed PBMCs were FACS-sorted into unstimulated CD4+CD25+CD127- regulatory T cells, CD4+CD25- non-regulatory cells, CD4 and CD8 cells. The chain recombines TRBV6-1 with TRBJ1-5; no definite D call. Sequencing was done on a sample of CD4+ T cells from blood. The TCR comes from a human donor in good health. The CDR3 region is CASRDGINQPQHF. The DNA for the CDR3 is TGTGCCAGCAGGGACGGTATCAATCAGCCCCAGCATTTT.